The present T cell receptor beta chain was sequenced within a study of cytomegalovirus exposure and HLA in healthy donors. Both 60 Vbeta primers and 13 Jbeta primers went into the PCR. Some clones are missing from TCRdb's copy, which holds only in-frame ones; the method was immunoSEQ multiplex PCR. The table shows over 150,000 clones, with 75% to 90% occurring only once. The study's findings and limits: It was reported that the classifier diagnosed cytomegalovirus status with high specificity and sensitivity in both the original and validation cohorts.

Only a few counts were recorded for this clone. The target antigen is unknown. The CDR3 is 15 residues long. Between the trimmed V and J ends, which lost 6 bases and 6 bases, there was a span of 17 bases. Looked up from germline, CDR1 is MNHEY and CDR2 is SVGAGI. This receptor was identified in a man aged 25-45 years in good health and CMV-seropositive. Sample: PBMCs. The rearrangement joins TRBV6-5 to TRBJ1-4, with D maybe TRBD1 (5 bases). CDR3 nucleotide sequence: TGTGCCAGCAGCAGGGAACCAACCTCCCATGAAAAACTGTTTTTT. Translating gives CASSREPTSHEKLFF.